This T cell receptor beta chain was sequenced during a study of shared clonotypes between healthy human individuals. Sorted subsets were amplified in replicate PCRs using around 0.2 ug DNA, 25,000 to 30,000 T cell genomes. Generated by immunoSEQ multiplex PCR, the TCRdb table keeps only in-frame clones and is missing some. The sample contains around 640,000 clones, 95% to 97% of which appear only once. CDR1 is LNHDA and CDR2 is SQIVND in the germline V gene (reference sequence). CDR3 length: 15 amino acids. After removal of 5 bases from V and 4 bases from J, the junction contained 10 bases not matched to a gene. With respect to this clone: Its antigen is undetermined.

General study results and limits: An anticipated effect of sequencing depth on clonotype sharing among donors was recognized.

Selected positively for CCR7 and CD45RO-negative, naive CD8 cells excluded terminally differentiated effector memory CD45RA+ cells. Donors comprised healthy HIV-negative adults lacking recent acute infections or vaccinations. The V gene is TRBV19, the J gene TRBJ1-1; 7 nucleotides agree with TRBD1. The sample taken for sequencing was naive CD8+ T cells sorted from blood. The receptor was isolated from a woman aged 25 to 45 in good health. Here the CDR3 reads CASSPQTGSITEAFF. The DNA for the CDR3 is TGTGCCAGTAGTCCACAGACAGGGTCTATCACTGAAGCTTTCTTT. Complete variable domain (other parts from reference TRBV19 and TRBJ1-1): DGGITQSPKYLFRKEGQNVTLSCEQNLNHDAMYWYRQDPGQGLRLIYYSQIVNDFQKGDIAEGYSVSREKKESFPLTVTSAQKNPTAFYLCASSPQTGSITEAFFGQGTRLTVV.